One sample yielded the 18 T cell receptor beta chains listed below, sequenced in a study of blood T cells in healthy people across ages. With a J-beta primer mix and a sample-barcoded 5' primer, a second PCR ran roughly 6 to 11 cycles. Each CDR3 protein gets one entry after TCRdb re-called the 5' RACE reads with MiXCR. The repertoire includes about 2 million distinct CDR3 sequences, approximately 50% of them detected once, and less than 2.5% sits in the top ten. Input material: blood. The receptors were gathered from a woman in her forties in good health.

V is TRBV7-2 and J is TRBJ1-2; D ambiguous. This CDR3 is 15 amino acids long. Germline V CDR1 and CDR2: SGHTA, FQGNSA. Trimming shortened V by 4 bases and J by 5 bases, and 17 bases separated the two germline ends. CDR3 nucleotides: TGTGCCAGCAGCTCACGAGTGGGCGAGTTTTATGGCTACACCTTC. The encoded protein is CASSSRVGEFYGYTF.

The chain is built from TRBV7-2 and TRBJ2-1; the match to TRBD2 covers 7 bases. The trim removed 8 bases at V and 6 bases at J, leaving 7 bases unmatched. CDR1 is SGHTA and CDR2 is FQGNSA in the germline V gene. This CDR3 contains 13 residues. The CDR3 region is CASEGSGFNEQFF. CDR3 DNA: TGTGCCAGCGAGGGTAGCGGGTTCAATGAGCAGTTCTTC.

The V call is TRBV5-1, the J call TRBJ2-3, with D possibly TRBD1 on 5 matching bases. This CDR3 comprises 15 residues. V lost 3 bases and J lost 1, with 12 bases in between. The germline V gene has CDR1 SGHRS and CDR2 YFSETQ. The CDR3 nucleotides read TGCGCCAGCAGCTGGACGACAGTCGGCACAGATACGCAGTATTTT. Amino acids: CASSWTTVGTDTQYF. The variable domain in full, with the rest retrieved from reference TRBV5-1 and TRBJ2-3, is KAGVTQTPRYLIKTRGQQVTLSCSPISGHRSVSWYQQTPGQGLQFLFEYFSETQRNKGNFPGRFSGRQFSNSRSEMNVSTLELGDSALYLCASSWTTVGTDTQYFGPGTRLTVL.

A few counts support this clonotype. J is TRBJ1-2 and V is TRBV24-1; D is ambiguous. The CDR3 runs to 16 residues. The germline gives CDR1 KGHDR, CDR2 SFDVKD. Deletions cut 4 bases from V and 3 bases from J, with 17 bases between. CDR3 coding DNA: TGTGCCACCAGTGACCCCCGGAGCGCCTCTGACTATGGCTACACCTTC. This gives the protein CATSDPRSASDYGYTF.

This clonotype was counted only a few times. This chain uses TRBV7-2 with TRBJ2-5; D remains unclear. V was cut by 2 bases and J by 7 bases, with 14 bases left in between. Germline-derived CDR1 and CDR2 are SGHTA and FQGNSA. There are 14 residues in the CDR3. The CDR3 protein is CASSLKADVGTQYF. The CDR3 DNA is TGTGCCAGCAGCTTAAAGGCGGACGTGGGGACCCAGTACTTC. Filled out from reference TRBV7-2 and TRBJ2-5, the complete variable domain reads GAGVSQSPSNKVTEKGKDVELRCDPISGHTALYWYRQSLGQGLEFLIYFQGNSAPDKSGLPSDRFSAERTGGSVSTLTIQRTQQEDSAVYLCASSLKADVGTQYFGPGTRLLVL.

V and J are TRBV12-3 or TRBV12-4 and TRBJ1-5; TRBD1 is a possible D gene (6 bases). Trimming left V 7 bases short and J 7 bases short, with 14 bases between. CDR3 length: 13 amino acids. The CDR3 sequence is CASTKTGWQPQHF. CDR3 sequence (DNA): TGTGCCAGCACCAAGACAGGTTGGCAGCCCCAGCATTTT.

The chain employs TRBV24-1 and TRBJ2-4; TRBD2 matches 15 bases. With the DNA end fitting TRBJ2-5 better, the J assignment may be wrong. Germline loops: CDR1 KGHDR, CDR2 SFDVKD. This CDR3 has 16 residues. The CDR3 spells CATSEGLAGGQETQYF. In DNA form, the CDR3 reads TGTGCCACCAGTGAGGGACTAGCGGGGGGCCAAGAGACCCAGTACTTC.

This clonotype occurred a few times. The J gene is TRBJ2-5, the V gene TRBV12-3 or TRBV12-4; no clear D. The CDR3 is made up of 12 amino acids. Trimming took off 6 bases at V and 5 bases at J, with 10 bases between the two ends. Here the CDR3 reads CASSTFPETQYF. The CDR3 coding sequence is TGTGCCAGCAGCACATTCCCGGAGACCCAGTACTTC.

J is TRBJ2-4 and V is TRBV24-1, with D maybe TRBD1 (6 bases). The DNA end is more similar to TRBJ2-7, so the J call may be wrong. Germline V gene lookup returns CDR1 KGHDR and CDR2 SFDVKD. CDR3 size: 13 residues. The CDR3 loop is CATSDPQGDEQYF. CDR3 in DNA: TGTGCCACCAGTGATCCACAGGGTGACGAGCAGTACTTC.

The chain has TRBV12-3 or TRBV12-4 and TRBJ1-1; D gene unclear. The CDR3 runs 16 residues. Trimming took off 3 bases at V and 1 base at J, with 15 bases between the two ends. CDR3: CASSFGTTLSNTEAFF. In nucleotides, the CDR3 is TGTGCCAGCAGTTTCGGAACAACCCTCTCGAACACTGAAGCTTTCTTT.

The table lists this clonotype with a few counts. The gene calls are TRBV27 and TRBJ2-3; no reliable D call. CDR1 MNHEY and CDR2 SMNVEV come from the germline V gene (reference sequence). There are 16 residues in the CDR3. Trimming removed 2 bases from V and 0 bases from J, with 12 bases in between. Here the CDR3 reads CASSLLAPSSTDTQYF. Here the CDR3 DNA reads TGTGCCAGCAGTTTACTGGCCCCATCGAGCACAGATACGCAGTATTTT.

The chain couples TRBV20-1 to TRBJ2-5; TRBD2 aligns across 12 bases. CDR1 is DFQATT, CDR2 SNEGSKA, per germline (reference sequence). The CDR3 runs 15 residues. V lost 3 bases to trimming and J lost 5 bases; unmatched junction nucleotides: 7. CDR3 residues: CSARSRLAGVETQYF. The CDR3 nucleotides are TGCAGTGCTAGGTCCCGACTAGCGGGGGTGGAGACCCAGTACTTC.

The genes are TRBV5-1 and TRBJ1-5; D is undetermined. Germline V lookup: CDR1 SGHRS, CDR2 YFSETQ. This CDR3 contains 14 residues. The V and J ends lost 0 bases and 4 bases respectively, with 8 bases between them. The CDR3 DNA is TGCGCCAGCAGCTTGGGACCGCAAAATCAGCCCCAGCATTTT. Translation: CASSLGPQNQPQHF. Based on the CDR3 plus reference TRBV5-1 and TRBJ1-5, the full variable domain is KAGVTQTPRYLIKTRGQQVTLSCSPISGHRSVSWYQQTPGQGLQFLFEYFSETQRNKGNFPGRFSGRQFSNSRSEMNVSTLELGDSALYLCASSLGPQNQPQHFGDGTRLSIL.

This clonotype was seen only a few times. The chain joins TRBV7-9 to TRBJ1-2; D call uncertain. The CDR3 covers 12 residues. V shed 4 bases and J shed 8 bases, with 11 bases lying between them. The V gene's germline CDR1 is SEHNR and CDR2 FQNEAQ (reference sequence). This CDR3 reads CASSSTVGGYTF. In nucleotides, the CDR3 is TGTGCCAGCAGCTCGACCGTAGGGGGCTACACCTTC. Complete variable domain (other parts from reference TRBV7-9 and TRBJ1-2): DTGVSQNPRHKITKRGQNVTFRCDPISEHNRLYWYRQTLGQGPEFLTYFQNEAQLEKSRLLSDRFSAERPKGSFSTLEIQRTEQGDSAMYLCASSSTVGGYTFGSGTRLTVV.

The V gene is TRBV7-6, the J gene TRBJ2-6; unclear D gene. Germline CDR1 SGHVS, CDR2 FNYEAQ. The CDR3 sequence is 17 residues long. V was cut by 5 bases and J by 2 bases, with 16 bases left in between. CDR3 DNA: TGTGCCAGCAGCCCCGGACCTCTCCGGACTGGGGCCAACGTCCTGACTTTC. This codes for CASSPGPLRTGANVLTF.

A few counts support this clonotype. The CDR3: CASSHSSGGLNEQYF. The CDR3 DNA reads TGTGCCAGCAGCCACAGTAGCGGGGGTCTGAACGAGCAGTACTTC. The gene calls are TRBV14 and TRBJ2-4; 9 positions agree with TRBD2. The J call may be in error: the DNA end matches TRBJ2-7 better. The germline gives CDR1 SGHDN, CDR2 FVKESK. This CDR3 comprises 15 residues.

CDR3 loop: CATSRDPRNTGELFF. CDR3 DNA: TGTGCCACCAGCAGGGACCCAAGGAACACCGGGGAGCTGTTTTTT. The gene calls are TRBV15 and TRBJ2-2, with D unresolved. CDR1 and CDR2 (germline): LNHNV, YYDKDF (reference sequence). V was pared by 3 bases and J by 1 base, with 9 bases between. The CDR3 runs to 15 residues.

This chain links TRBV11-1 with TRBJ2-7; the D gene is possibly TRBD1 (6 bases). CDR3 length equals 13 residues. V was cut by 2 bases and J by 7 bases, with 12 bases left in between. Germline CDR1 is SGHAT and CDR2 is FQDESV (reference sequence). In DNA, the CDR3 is TGTGCCAGCAGCTTACGGGACATTGGAGAGCAGTACTTC. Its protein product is CASSLRDIGEQYF.